This T cell receptor beta chain was profiled in a study of monozygotic twins with inflammatory bowel disease. Following a re-call of the 5' RACE reads, TCRdb has one entry per CDR3 protein and lacks DNA. This sample lists 400,000 to 500,000 distinct CDR3 sequences; its ten largest clones have 2% to 3%. Germline assignment: CDR1 LNHNV and CDR2 YYDKDF (reference sequence). CDR3 length: 12 amino acids. The V gene is TRBV15, the J gene TRBJ1-6. Sample: blood. The clonotype originates from a human donor with ulcerative colitis or Crohn's disease, or a healthy co-twin of an affected twin (not recorded which). The CDR3 reads CATSKMDSLPHF.